This TCR beta chain originates from a study of blood T cell repertoires in COVID-19. As for the study in general: From the United States, Italy and Spain came samples of acute and convalescent COVID-19. Sample material is recorded as cDNA or gDNA derived from T cells, B-cell-depleted T cells, or PBMCs.

The germline V gene has CDR1 MNHEY and CDR2 SVGEGT. Deletions cut 2 bases from V and 13 bases from J, with 13 bases between. The CDR3 extends over 12 amino acids. Original methodology: Reference gene primer amplification gave estimated nucleated cell counts. The protocol was immunoSEQ multiplex PCR, while the TCRdb copy is restricted to in-frame clones and leaves out a portion. V and J calls and clone size come straight from that table; D and trimming were deduced from the DNA. The repertoire includes 30,000 to 45,000 clones, over 75% of them detected once, and around 11% sits in the top ten. The chain uses TRBV6-2 or TRBV6-3 and TRBJ2-3, with D possibly TRBD1 on 6 matching bases. This clonotype was sampled from a man aged 55 to 70 with active COVID-19. Sequencing used peripheral blood. In nucleotides, the CDR3 is TGTGCCAGCAGTTACGTAGGGGGAATAGAGTATTTT. As protein: CASSYVGGIEYF.